This TCR beta chain was recorded in a study of blood T cell repertoires in COVID-19. Across the whole study: The United States, Italy and Spain provided the acute and convalescent COVID-19 samples. Sources were T cells, B-cell-depleted T cells, or PBMCs; the material itself was cDNA or gDNA.

TCRdb's copy holds only in-frame clones and misses some; the assay was immunoSEQ multiplex PCR. Counted here are about 180,000 clones, roughly 85% occurring once; the ten biggest clones make up over 2.5%. V gave up 6 bases and J gave up 2 bases; unmatched junction bases: 4. Per the germline V gene, CDR1 is LNHDA and CDR2 is SQIVND (reference sequence). The CDR3 contains 14 residues. The TCR originated in a man between 60 and 70 years old with acute or convalescent COVID-19. V usage is TRBV19 and J usage is TRBJ1-1; 9 bases fit TRBD1. The specimen was peripheral blood. CDR3 DNA: TGTGCCAGTAGCCGGACAGGGGTTAACACTGAAGCTTTCTTT. Translated, it gives CASSRTGVNTEAFF.